The clone carrying this T cell receptor beta chain was observed at least ten times. Its target is not known. The V and J ends lost 6 bases and 5 bases respectively, with 6 bases between them. CDR3 size: 11 residues. The data were obtained in a study of neurological immune-mediated disorders. Study-level findings and limits: Private repertoires in all groups were suggested by the absence of shared CDR3 amino acid sequences among expanded clones across subjects.

Every sequencing run returned over 190 million TCR-beta sequences, which were derived from 15-18 subjects. Each CDR3 protein is one row after TCRdb ran MiXCR on the 5' RACE reads. The data contain tens of thousands of distinct CDR3 sequences, roughly a sixth of them seen just once; the ten biggest clones take up 15%. Sequencing used PBMCs. The V gene is TRBV12-3 or TRBV12-4, the J gene TRBJ2-3; D not resolved. The receptor was isolated from a woman aged 40-49 years in good health. CDR3 bases: TGTGCCAGCAGCAAAAAAGATACGCAGTATTTT. It codes for CASSKKDTQYF.